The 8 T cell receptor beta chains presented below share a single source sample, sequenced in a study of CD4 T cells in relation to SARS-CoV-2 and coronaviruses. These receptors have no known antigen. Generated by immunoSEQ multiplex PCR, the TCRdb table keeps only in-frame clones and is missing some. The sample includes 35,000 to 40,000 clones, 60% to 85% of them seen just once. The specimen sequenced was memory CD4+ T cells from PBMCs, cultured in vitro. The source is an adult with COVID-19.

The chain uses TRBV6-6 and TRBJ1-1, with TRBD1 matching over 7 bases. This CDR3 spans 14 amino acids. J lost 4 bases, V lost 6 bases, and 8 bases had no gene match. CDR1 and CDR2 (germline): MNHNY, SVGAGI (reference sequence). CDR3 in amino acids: CASREPGQTTEAFF. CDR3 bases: TGTGCCAGCAGGGAGCCGGGACAGACCACTGAAGCTTTCTTT.

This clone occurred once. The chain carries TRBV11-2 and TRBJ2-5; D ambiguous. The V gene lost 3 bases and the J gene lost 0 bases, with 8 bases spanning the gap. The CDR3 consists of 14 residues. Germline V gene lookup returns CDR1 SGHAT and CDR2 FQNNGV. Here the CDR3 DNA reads TGTGCCAGCAGCTTTGGGCAGAACCAAGAGACCCAGTACTTC. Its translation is CASSFGQNQETQYF.

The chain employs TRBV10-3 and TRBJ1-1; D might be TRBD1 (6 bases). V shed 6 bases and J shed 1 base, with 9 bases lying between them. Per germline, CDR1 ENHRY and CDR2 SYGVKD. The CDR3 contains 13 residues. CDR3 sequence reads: CAIRLDRNTEAFF. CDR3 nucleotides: TGTGCCATCAGACTGGACAGGAACACTGAAGCTTTCTTT.

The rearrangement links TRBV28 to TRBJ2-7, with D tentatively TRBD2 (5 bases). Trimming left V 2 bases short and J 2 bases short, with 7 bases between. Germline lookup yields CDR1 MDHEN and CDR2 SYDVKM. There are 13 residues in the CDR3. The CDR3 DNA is TGTGCCAGCAGTTTACGGGGTCCCTACGAGCAGTACTTC. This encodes CASSLRGPYEQYF.

The CDR3: CASSYAGMNYGYTF. CDR3 nucleotide sequence: TGTGCCAGCAGTTACGCAGGGATGAACTATGGCTACACCTTC. The chain uses TRBV6-5 and TRBJ1-2, with D perhaps TRBD1 (5 bases). This CDR3 contains 14 residues. The germline V gene has CDR1 MNHEY and CDR2 SVGAGI. Trimming took off 2 bases at V and 2 bases at J, with 9 bases between the two ends.

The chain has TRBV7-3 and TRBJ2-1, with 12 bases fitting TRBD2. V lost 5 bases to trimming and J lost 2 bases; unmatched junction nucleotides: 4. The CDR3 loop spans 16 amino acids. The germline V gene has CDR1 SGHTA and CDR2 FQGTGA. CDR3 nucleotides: TGTGCCAGCAGCCCCCGACTAGCGGGAGCCTACAATGAGCAGTTCTTC. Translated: CASSPRLAGAYNEQFF.

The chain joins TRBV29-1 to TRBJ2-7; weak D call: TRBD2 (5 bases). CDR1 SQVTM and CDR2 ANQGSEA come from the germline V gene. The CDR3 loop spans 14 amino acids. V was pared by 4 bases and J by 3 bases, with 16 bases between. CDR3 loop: CSVVTGIHNYEQYF. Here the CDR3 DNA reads TGCAGCGTTGTAACCGGGATCCACAACTACGAGCAGTACTTC.

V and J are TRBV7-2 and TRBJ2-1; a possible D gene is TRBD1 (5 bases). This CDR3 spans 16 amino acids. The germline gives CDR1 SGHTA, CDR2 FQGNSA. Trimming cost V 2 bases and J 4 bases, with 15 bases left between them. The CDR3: CASSLKGLGQYNEQFF. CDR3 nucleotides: TGTGCCAGCAGCTTAAAAGGGCTAGGACAATACAATGAGCAGTTCTTC.